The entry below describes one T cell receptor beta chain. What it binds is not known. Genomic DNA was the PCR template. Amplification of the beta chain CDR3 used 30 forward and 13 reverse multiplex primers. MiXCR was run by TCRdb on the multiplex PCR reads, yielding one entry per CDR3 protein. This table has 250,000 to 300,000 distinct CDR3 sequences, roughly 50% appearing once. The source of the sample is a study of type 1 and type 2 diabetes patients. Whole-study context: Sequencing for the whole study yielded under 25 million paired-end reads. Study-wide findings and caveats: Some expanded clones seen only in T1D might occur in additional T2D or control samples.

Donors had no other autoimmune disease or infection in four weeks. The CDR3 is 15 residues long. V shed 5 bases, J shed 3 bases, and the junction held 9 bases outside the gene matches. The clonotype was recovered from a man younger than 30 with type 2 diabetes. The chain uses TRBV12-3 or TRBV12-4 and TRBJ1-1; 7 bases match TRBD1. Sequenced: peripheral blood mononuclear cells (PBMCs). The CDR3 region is CASSPQQGMDTEAFF. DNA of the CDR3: TGTGCCAGCAGTCCGCAACAGGGGATGGACACTGAAGCTTTCTTT.